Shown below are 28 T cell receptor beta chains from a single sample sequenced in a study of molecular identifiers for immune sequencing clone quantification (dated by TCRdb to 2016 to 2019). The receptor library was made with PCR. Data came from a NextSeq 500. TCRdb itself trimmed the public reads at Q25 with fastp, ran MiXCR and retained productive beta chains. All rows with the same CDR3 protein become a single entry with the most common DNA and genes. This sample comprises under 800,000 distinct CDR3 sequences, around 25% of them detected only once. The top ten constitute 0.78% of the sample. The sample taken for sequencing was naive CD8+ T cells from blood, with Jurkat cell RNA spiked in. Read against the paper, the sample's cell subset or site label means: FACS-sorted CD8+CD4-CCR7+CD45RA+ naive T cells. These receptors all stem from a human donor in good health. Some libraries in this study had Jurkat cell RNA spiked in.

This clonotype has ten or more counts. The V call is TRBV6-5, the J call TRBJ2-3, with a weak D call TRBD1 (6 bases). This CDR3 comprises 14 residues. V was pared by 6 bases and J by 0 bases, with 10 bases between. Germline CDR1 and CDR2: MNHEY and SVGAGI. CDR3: CASSDRSSTDTQYF. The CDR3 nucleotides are TGTGCCAGCAGCGACAGGTCGAGCACAGATACGCAGTATTTT.

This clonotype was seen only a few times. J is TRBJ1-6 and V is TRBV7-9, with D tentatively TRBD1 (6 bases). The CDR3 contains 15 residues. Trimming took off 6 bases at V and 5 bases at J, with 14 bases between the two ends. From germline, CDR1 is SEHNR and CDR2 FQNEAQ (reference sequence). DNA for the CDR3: TGTGCCAGCAGGGGGACAACAGCAAATAATTCACCCCTCCACTTT. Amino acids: CASRGTTANNSPLHF.

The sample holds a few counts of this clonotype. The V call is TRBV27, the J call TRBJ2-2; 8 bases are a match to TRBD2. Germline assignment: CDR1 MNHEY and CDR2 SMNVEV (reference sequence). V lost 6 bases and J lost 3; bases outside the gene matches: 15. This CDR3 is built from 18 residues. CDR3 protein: CASSFGLAGWRDTGELFF. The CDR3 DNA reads TGTGCCAGCAGCTTCGGGCTAGCGGGCTGGCGGGACACCGGGGAGCTGTTTTTT.

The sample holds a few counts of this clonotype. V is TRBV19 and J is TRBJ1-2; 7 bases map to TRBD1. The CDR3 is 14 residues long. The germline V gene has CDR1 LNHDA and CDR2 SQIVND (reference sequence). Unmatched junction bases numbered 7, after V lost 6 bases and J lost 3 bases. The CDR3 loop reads CASSYRQGDYGYTF. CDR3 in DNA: TGTGCCAGTAGCTACCGGCAGGGGGACTATGGCTACACCTTC.

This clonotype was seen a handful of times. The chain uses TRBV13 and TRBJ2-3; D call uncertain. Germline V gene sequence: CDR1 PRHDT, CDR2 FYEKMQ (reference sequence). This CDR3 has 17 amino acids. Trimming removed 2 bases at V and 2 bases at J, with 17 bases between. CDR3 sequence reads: CASSLFGPTVLTDTQYF. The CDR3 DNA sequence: TGTGCCAGCAGCTTATTTGGTCCGACGGTCCTCACAGATACGCAGTATTTT.

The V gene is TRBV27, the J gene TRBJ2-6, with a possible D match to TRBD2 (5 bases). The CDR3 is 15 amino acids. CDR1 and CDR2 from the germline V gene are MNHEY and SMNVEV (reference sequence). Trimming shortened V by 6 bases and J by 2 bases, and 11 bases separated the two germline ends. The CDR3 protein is CASRSGGTGANVLTF. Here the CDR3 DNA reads TGTGCCAGCAGGAGTGGAGGAACTGGGGCCAACGTCCTGACTTTC.

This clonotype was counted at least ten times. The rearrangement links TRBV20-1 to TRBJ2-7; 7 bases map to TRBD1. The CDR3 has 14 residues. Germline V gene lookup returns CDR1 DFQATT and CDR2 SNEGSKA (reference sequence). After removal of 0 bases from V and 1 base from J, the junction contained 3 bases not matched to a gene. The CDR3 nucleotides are TGCAGTGCTAGAGACAGGACAGGTTCCTACGAGCAGTACTTC. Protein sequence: CSARDRTGSYEQYF.

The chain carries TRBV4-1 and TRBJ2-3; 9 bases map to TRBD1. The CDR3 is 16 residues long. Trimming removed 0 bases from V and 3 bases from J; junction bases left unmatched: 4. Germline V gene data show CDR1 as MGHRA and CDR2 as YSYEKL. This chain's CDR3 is CASSQDRDRVTDTQYF. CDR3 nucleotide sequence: TGCGCCAGCAGCCAAGATAGGGACAGGGTAACAGATACGCAGTATTTT.

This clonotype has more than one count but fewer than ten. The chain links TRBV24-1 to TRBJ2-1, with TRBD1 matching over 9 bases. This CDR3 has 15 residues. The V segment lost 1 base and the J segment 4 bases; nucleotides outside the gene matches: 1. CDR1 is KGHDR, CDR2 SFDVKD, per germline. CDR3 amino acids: CATSDLGQGYNEQFF. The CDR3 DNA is TGTGCCACCAGTGATTTAGGACAGGGGTACAATGAGCAGTTCTTC.

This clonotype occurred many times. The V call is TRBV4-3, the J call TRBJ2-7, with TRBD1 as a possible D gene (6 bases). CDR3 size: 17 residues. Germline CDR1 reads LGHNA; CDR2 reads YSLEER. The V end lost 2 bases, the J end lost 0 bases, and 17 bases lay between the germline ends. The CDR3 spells CASSQSSGARSSYEQYF. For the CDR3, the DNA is TGCGCCAGCAGCCAAAGTTCAGGGGCCCGGAGCTCCTACGAGCAGTACTTC.

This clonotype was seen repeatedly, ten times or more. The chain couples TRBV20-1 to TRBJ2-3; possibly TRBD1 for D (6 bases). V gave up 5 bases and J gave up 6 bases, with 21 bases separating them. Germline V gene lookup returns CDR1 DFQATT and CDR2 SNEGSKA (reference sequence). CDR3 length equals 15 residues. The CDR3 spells CSASSYRETKDTQYF. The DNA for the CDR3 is TGCAGTGCTTCCAGCTACAGGGAAACAAAGGATACGCAGTATTTT.

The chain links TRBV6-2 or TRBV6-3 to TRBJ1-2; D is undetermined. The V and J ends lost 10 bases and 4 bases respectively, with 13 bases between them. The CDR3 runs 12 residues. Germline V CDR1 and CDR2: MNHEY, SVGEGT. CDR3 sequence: CATADGLYGYTF. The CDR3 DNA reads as TGTGCCACCGCGGACGGGCTCTATGGCTACACCTTC.

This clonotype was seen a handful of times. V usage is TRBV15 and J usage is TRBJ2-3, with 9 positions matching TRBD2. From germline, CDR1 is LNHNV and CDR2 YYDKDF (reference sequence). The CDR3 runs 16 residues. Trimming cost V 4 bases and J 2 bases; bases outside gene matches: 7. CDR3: CATSTPGGRATDTQYF. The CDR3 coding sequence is TGTGCCACCAGCACCCCTGGCGGGAGGGCCACAGATACGCAGTATTTT.

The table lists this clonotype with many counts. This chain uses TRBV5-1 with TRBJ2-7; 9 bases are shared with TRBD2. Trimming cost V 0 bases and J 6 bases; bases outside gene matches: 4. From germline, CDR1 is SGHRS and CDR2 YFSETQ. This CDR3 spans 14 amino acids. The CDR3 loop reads CASSLGVRGGEQYF. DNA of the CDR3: TGCGCCAGCAGCTTGGGCGTGCGGGGGGGCGAGCAGTACTTC.

Here the CDR3 reads CASSYSPGEVTDTQYF. The CDR3 DNA reads TGTGCCAGCAGTTACTCCCCAGGGGAGGTCACAGATACGCAGTATTTT. The chain has TRBV6-5 and TRBJ2-3, with D perhaps TRBD1 or TRBD2 (6 bases each). The CDR3 has 16 residues. Germline CDR1 is MNHEY and CDR2 is SVGAGI. Trimming cost V 0 bases and J 2 bases, with 12 bases left between them.

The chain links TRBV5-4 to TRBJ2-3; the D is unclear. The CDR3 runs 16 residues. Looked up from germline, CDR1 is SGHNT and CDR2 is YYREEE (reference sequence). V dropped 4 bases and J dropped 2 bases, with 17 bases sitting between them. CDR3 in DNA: TGTGCCAGCAGCCCAGTGGTGGGCTTACTCACAGATACGCAGTATTTT. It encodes CASSPVVGLLTDTQYF.

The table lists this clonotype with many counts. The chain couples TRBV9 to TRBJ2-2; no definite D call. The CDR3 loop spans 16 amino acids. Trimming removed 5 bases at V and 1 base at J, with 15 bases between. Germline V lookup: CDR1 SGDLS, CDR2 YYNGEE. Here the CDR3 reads CASRDEGILNTGELFF. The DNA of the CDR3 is TGTGCCAGCAGAGACGAAGGGATTTTGAACACCGGGGAGCTGTTTTTT.

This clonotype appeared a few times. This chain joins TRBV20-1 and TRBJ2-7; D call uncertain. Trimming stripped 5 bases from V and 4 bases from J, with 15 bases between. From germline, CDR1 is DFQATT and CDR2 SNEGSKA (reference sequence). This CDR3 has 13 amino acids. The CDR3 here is CSACPTGPYEQYF. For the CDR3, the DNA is TGCAGTGCTTGTCCGACTGGCCCTTACGAGCAGTACTTC.

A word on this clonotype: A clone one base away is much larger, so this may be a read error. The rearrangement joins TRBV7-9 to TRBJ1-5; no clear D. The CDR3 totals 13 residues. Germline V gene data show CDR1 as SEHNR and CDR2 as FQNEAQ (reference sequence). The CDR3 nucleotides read TGTGCCAGCAGCTTAGTGGTTGGTCAGCCCCAGCAATTT. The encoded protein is CASSLVVGQPQQF.

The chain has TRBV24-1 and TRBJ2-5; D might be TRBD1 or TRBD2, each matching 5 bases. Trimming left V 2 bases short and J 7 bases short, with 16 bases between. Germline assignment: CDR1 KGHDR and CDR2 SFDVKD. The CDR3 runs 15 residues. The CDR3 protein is CATSDSPGPDGTQYF. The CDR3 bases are TGTGCCACCAGTGATTCACCGGGACCCGACGGGACCCAGTACTTC.

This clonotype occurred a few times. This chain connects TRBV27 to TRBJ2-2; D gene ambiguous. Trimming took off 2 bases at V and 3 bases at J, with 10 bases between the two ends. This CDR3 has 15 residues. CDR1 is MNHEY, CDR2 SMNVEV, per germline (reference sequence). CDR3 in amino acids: CASSLGKWDTGELFF. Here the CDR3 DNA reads TGTGCCAGCAGTTTAGGGAAGTGGGACACCGGGGAGCTGTTTTTT.

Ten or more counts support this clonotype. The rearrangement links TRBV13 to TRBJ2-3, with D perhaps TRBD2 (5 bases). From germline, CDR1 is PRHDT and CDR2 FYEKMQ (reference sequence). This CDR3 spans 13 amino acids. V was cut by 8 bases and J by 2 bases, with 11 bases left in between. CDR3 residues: CASGRENTDTQYF. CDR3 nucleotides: TGTGCCAGCGGGAGAGAAAACACAGATACGCAGTATTTT.

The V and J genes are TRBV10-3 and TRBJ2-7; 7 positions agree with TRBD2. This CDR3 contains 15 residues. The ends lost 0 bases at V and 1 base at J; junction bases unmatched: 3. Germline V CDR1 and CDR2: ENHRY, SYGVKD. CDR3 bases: TGTGCCATCAGTGAGTCTGGCGGGAGTTCCTACGAGCAGTACTTC. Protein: CAISESGGSSYEQYF.

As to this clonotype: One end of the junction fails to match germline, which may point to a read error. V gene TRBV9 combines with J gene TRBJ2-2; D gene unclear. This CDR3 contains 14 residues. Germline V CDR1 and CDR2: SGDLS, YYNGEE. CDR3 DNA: TGTGTCAGCAGCGTAACAAGGAACTCCGGGGAGCTGTTTTTT. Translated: CVSSVTRNSGELFF. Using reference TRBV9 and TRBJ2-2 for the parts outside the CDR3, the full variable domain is DSGVTQTPKHLITATGQRVTLRCSPRSGDLSVYWYQQSLDQGLQFLIQYYNGEERAKGNILERFSAQQFPDLHSELNLSSLELGDSALYFCVSSVTRNSGELFFGEGSRLTVL.

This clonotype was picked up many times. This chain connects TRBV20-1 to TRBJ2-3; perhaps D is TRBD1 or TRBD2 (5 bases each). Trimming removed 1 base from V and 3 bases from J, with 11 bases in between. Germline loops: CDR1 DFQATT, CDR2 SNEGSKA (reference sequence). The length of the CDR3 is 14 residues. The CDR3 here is CSARGGSGTDTQYF. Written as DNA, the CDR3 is TGCAGTGCTAGAGGGGGGTCAGGTACAGATACGCAGTATTTT.

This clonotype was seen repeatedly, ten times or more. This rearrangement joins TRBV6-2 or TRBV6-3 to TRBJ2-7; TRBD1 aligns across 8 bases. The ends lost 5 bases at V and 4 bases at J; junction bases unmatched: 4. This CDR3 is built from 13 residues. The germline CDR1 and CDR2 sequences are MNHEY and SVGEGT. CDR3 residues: CASSQRQGYEQYF. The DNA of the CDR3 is TGTGCCAGCAGTCAAAGACAGGGGTACGAGCAGTACTTC.

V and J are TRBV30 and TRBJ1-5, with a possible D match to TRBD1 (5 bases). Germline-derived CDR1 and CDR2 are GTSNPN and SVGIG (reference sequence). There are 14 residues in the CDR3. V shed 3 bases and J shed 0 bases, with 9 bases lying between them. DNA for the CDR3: TGTGCCTGGAGCGCAGGGTTTAGCAATCAGCCCCAGCATTTT. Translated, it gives CAWSAGFSNQPQHF.

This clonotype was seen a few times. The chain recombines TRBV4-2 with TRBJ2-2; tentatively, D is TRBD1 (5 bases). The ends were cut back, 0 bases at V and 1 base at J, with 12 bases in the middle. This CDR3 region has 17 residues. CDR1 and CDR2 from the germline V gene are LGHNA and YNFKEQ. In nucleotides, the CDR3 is TGTGCCAGCAGCCAAGAAATTGGCCAGGGGAACACCGGGGAGCTGTTTTTT. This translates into CASSQEIGQGNTGELFF.